This TCR beta chain was documented in a study of blood T cell repertoires in COVID-19. Study-level background: In each case, the material was cDNA or gDNA derived from T cells, B-cell-depleted T cells, or PBMCs.

In the authors' methods: Reference gene primer amplification gave estimated nucleated cell counts. The data were produced by immunoSEQ multiplex PCR, yet TCRdb's version contains in-frame clones alone and is incomplete. V and J calls and clone size are those listed in that table; D and trimming were worked out from the DNA. The profile covers over 250,000 clones, with approximately 83% appearing a single time and 9.5% to 12% taken by the ten largest. In germline, CDR1 is SGHRS, CDR2 YFSETQ. CDR3 length: 15 amino acids. J gave up 5 bases and V 0 bases, and 1 base lay outside the gene matches. This clone was picked up a small number of times.

Material: peripheral blood. The clonotype originates from a woman aged 70 to 79 with acute or convalescent COVID-19. The J gene is TRBJ2-2, the V gene TRBV5-1; 10 bases are shared with TRBD1. CDR3 protein: CASSLGQGATGELFF. The CDR3 DNA reads TGCGCCAGCAGCTTGGGACAGGGGGCGACCGGGGAGCTGTTTTTT.